This is a list of T cell receptor beta chains from one sample in a study of cytomegalovirus exposure and HLA in healthy donors. Using immunoSEQ multiplex PCR, the repertoire was profiled, and TCRdb retains in-frame clones only, with some absent. The repertoire includes 140,000 to 150,000 clones, roughly 9.7% of them detected once, and less than 2% sits in the top ten. Sequenced sample: PBMCs. These TCRs come from a man aged 45-65 years in good health and CMV-seronegative. CDR3s include the opening cysteine and the closing phenylalanine or tryptophan. D genes are given only for firm matches. Clone size appears in some rows only: once, few, many, or a class for an expanded clone.

clone_size,v_call,cdr3_length,j_call,d_call,cdr3_nt,cdr3_aa
NA,TRBV27,13,TRBJ2-7,NA,TGTGCCAGCAGTTTAGCGTTCTCCTACGAGCAGTACTTC,CASSLAFSYEQYF
NA,TRBV27,17,TRBJ2-7,TRBD2,TGTGCCAGCAGAGGGGTAGCGGGAGTTAATCCGTCCTACGAGCAGTACTTC,CASRGVAGVNPSYEQYF
few,TRBV30,15,TRBJ1-3,NA,TGTGCCTGGAGCCCTGCATCCTACTCTGGAAACACCATATATTTT,CAWSPASYSGNTIYF
few,TRBV6-1,16,TRBJ2-1,NA,TGTGCCAGCAGTGAAGCTTGGGACTTTCGCTACAATGAGCAGTTCTTC,CASSEAWDFRYNEQFF
NA,TRBV7-2,15,TRBJ2-5,NA,TGTGCCAGCAGCTTAGAGTACAGTTCTCAAGAGACCCAGTACTTC,CASSLEYSSQETQYF
few,TRBV6-5,14,TRBJ1-5,TRBD1,TGTGCCAGCAGTTACTCGGCAGGGGGACAGCCCCAGCATTTT,CASSYSAGGQPQHF
NA,TRBV30,18,TRBJ2-5,TRBD2,TGTGCCTGGAGTGTTGGATCCTCTCTAGCGGGTCTTGGAGAGACCCAGTACTTC,CAWSVGSSLAGLGETQYF
NA,TRBV18,14,TRBJ2-2,NA,TGTGCCAGCTCACCAGGAGTATTTAGCGGGGAGCTGTTTTTT,CASSPGVFSGELFF
NA,TRBV6-6,16,TRBJ1-3,TRBD1,TGTGCCAGCAGTTACAACGACAGGGTCTCTGGAAACACCATATATTTT,CASSYNDRVSGNTIYF
few,TRBV9,15,TRBJ2-2,NA,TGTGCCAGCAGCGTACTACAGGAGAACACCGGGGAGCTGTTTTTT,CASSVLQENTGELFF
few,TRBV6-5,13,TRBJ2-7,TRBD2,TGTGCCAGCAGTTACGGGACTACCTACGAGCAGTACTTC,CASSYGTTYEQYF
few,TRBV28,16,TRBJ2-7,TRBD2,TGTGCCAGCAGGGGGACTAGCGGGGGAGTTATCTACGAGCAGTACTTC,CASRGTSGGVIYEQYF
NA,TRBV7-9,16,TRBJ2-2,TRBD1,TGTGCCAGCAGCTTAGCGACAGGGGGTGTCACCGGGGAGCTGTTTTTT,CASSLATGGVTGELFF
few,TRBV28,14,TRBJ2-7,NA,TGTGCCAGCAGTCGAACGGGCGGGCACTACGAGCAGTACTTC,CASSRTGGHYEQYF
few,TRBV10-3,14,TRBJ2-7,TRBD1,TGTGCCATCAGTGCGACAGGGGGCTCCTACGAGCAGTACTTC,CAISATGGSYEQYF
NA,TRBV9,18,TRBJ2-3,NA,TGTGCCAGCAGCCCGACGCGTGCAGGGGGACTAGTCACAGATACGCAGTATTTT,CASSPTRAGGLVTDTQYF
NA,TRBV30,12,TRBJ1-3,NA,TGTGCCTGGTGGAGCTCTGGAAACACCATATATTTT,CAWWSSGNTIYF
few,TRBV13,16,TRBJ1-4,TRBD1,TGTGCCAGCAGCTTGACCAGGGGGGTAACTAATGAAAAACTGTTTTTT,CASSLTRGVTNEKLFF
few,TRBV2,15,TRBJ2-3,TRBD2,TGTGCCAGCGACGGGCGGGGGTTTAGCACAGATACGCAGTATTTT,CASDGRGFSTDTQYF
few,TRBV10-1,17,TRBJ1-2,NA,TGCGCCAGCAGTGAGTCTCTGGGGCACTCTCTTAACTATGGCTACACCTTC,CASSESLGHSLNYGYTF
few,TRBV6-1,15,TRBJ2-2,TRBD2,TGTGCCAGCAGTGAACTAGCGGGGGGGCCCGGGGAGCTGTTTTTT,CASSELAGGPGELFF
few,TRBV5-1,16,TRBJ2-5,TRBD1,TGCGCCAGCAGCCCCGGGACAGGAACTAACCAAGAGACCCAGTACTTC,CASSPGTGTNQETQYF
NA,TRBV19,15,TRBJ2-5,TRBD2,TGTGCCAGTAGTTCCACTAGCGGGGGCCAAGAGACCCAGTACTTC,CASSSTSGGQETQYF
once,TRBV7-8,13,TRBJ2-1,TRBD2,TGTGCCAGCGCGTGGGACTATTTAGGCGAGCAGTTCTTC,CASAWDYLGEQFF
NA,TRBV5-4,15,TRBJ2-7,TRBD1,TGTGCCAGCAGCGTAGGACAGGACGCGACCTACGAGCAGTACTTC,CASSVGQDATYEQYF
NA,TRBV6-5,13,TRBJ1-2,TRBD1,TGTGCCAGCAAAGGACAGGGGATGGGTGGCTACACCTTC,CASKGQGMGGYTF
few,TRBV6-1,13,TRBJ2-5,NA,TGTGCCGGCAGCCACGGACAGCGGGAGACCCAGTACTTC,CAGSHGQRETQYF
NA,TRBV5-1,13,TRBJ1-2,NA,TGCGCCAGCAGCTTGGAGGACAGAGGAGGCTACACCTTC,CASSLEDRGGYTF
NA,TRBV6-4,13,TRBJ1-5,NA,TGTGCCAGAAGTGAAGACAGTAATCAGCACCAGCATTTT,CARSEDSNQHQHF
few,TRBV30,13,TRBJ2-7,TRBD2,TGTGCCTGGAGTGTATTGGTGGGAGGGTGGCAGTACTTC,CAWSVLVGGWQYF
NA,TRBV7-2,15,TRBJ1-2,NA,TGTGCCAGCAGCCAGAGCAGGGGAGCTAACTATGGCTACACCTTC,CASSQSRGANYGYTF
NA,TRBV5-4,15,TRBJ2-1,NA,TGTGCCAGCAGCTTGGATTGGGACACTTACAATGAGCAGTTCTTC,CASSLDWDTYNEQFF
few,TRBV15,13,TRBJ1-2,NA,TGTGCCACCAGCAGAGGACTGACCTATGGCTACACCTTC,CATSRGLTYGYTF
NA,TRBV27,14,TRBJ2-1,NA,TGTGCCAGCAGTTTACCAGGGCCGGCTGGAGAGCAGTTCTTC,CASSLPGPAGEQFF
NA,TRBV6-6,14,TRBJ2-1,TRBD2,TGTGCCAGCAGTTACAGGGACTATAGCAATGAGCAGTTCTTC,CASSYRDYSNEQFF
few,TRBV6-1,15,TRBJ2-5,TRBD2,TGTGCCAGCAGCCCCGTAAGCGGGGGGAGGGAGACCCAGTACTTC,CASSPVSGGRETQYF
few,TRBV18,15,TRBJ1-2,NA,TGTGCCAGCTCACCATTGGACGGGGGGAACTATGGCTACACCTTC,CASSPLDGGNYGYTF
NA,TRBV6-5,14,TRBJ2-5,NA,TGTGCCAGCAGTACGACTCGGTTTCAAGAGACCCAGTACTTC,CASSTTRFQETQYF
NA,TRBV10-3,13,TRBJ2-7,NA,TGTGCCATCAGCGGTCCGGGGAACTACGAGCAGTACTTC,CAISGPGNYEQYF
few,TRBV9,13,TRBJ1-1,NA,TGTGCCAGCAGCTCTACAGGGAGCACTGAAGCTTTCTTT,CASSSTGSTEAFF